One sample yielded the 6 T cell receptor beta chains listed below, sequenced in a study of PD-1 blockade in classical Hodgkin lymphoma. Every one of the patients relapsed after autologous stem cell transplantation (brentuximab vedotin exposure was variable). Sequencing was performed with immunoSEQ multiplex PCR; in TCRdb, only in-frame clones are kept and a portion is missing. The table records some 96,000 clones, more than 90% of them present only once. The material sequenced was peripheral blood mononuclear cells (PBMCs), taken at baseline. Source of these receptors: a human donor with classical Hodgkin lymphoma.

The rearrangement uses TRBV4-1 and TRBJ1-4, with D uncertain. The germline V gene has CDR1 MGHRA and CDR2 YSYEKL. Trimming removed 0 bases at V and 4 bases at J, with 15 bases between. This CDR3 has 17 amino acids. The CDR3 bases are TGCGCCAGCAGCCAAGATATACTAGGGTCGGGTAATGAAAAACTGTTTTTT. As protein: CASSQDILGSGNEKLFF.

The chain is built from TRBV10-3 and TRBJ1-2, with D perhaps TRBD1 (5 bases). The CDR3 contains 15 residues. Germline values: CDR1 ENHRY, CDR2 SYGVKD. Trimming stripped 3 bases from V and 3 bases from J, with 14 bases between. The CDR3 protein is CAISDPQGVHYGYTF. Here the CDR3 DNA reads TGTGCCATCAGTGACCCTCAGGGAGTCCACTATGGCTACACCTTC.

The chain carries TRBV6-1 and TRBJ2-7; TRBD1 is a possible D gene (5 bases). Trimming stripped 7 bases from V and 4 bases from J, with 11 bases between. This CDR3 is built from 12 residues. Germline V gene lookup returns CDR1 MNHNS and CDR2 SASEGT. This chain's CDR3 is CASTREGYEQYF. The CDR3 coding sequence is TGTGCCAGCACCAGGGAAGGGTACGAGCAGTACTTC.

This clone is a singleton in its sample. The gene calls are TRBV30 and TRBJ1-3; D gene uncertain. The CDR3 covers 15 residues. V was clipped by 4 bases and J by 0 bases, with 13 bases between them. Looked up from germline, CDR1 is GTSNPN and CDR2 is SVGIG (reference sequence). CDR3 DNA sequence: TGTGCCTGGATTCAGATCGGAGGCTCTGGAAACACCATATATTTT. It is translated as CAWIQIGGSGNTIYF.

The V gene is TRBV5-1, the J gene TRBJ2-1; 12 bases align to TRBD2. Germline lookup yields CDR1 SGHRS and CDR2 YFSETQ. The CDR3 has 15 amino acids. With V trimmed by 4 bases and J by 10 bases, 9 bases remained unmatched. The CDR3 DNA is TGCGCCAGCAGCCCCATCCTAGCGGGAGGGCAGGAGCAGTTCTTC. It yields the protein CASSPILAGGQEQFF.

The chain couples TRBV5-8 to TRBJ2-5, with D tentatively TRBD1 (6 bases). CDR1 and CDR2 from the germline V gene are SGHTS and YDEGEE. The CDR3 is 16 amino acids. V was trimmed by 1 base and J by 2 bases, leaving 15 bases between them. The CDR3 nucleotides read TGTGCCAGCAGCTTGCGCTTACAGGGAAGACAAGAGACCCAGTACTTC. Encoded protein: CASSLRLQGRQETQYF.